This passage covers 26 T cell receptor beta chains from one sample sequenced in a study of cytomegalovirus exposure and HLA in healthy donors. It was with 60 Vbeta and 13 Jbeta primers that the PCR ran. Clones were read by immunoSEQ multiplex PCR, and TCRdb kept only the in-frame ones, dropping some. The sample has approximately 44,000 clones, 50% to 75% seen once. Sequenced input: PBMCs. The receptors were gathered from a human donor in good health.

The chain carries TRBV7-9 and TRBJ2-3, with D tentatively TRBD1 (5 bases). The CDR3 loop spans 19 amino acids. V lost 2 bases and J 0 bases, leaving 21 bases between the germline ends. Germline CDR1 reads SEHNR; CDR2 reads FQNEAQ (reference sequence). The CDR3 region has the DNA TGTGCCAGCAGCTTAACATGGGTAACAGGACCTATTAGCACAGATACGCAGTATTTT. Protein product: CASSLTWVTGPISTDTQYF.

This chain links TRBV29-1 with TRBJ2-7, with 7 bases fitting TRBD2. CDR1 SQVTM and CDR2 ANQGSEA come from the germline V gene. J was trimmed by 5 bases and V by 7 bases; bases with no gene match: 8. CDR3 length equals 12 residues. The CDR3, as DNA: TGCAGCGGGGGGGGTCCGAGCGACGAGCAGTACTTC. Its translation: CSGGGPSDEQYF.

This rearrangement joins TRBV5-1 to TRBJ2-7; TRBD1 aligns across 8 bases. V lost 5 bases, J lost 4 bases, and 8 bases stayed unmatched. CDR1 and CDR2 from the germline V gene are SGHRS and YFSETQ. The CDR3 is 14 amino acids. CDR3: CASRAAGGEYEQYF. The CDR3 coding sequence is TGCGCCAGCAGGGCGGCAGGGGGCGAATACGAGCAGTACTTC. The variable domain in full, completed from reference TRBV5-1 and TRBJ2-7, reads KAGVTQTPRYLIKTRGQQVTLSCSPISGHRSVSWYQQTPGQGLQFLFEYFSETQRNKGNFPGRFSGRQFSNSRSEMNVSTLELGDSALYLCASRAAGGEYEQYFGPGTRLTVT.

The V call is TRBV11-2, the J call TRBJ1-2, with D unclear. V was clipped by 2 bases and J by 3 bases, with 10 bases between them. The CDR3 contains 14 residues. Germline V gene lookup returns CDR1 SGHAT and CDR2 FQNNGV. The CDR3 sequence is CASSLMGLDYGYTF. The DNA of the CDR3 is TGTGCCAGCAGCTTAATGGGCTTGGACTATGGCTACACCTTC.

The CDR3 DNA sequence: TGCGCCAGCAGCTTTCTCAGGACTGACACTGAAGCTTTCTTT. Protein sequence: CASSFLRTDTEAFF. The chain carries TRBV5-1 and TRBJ1-1; D is unclear. The V and J ends lost 2 bases and 3 bases respectively, with 11 bases between them. Germline-derived CDR1 and CDR2 are SGHRS and YFSETQ. This CDR3 is built from 14 residues.

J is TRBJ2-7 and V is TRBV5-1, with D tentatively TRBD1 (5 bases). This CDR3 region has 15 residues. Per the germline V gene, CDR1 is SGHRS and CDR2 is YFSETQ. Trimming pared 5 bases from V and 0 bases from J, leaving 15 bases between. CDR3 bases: TGCGCCAGCAGTCAGACACAGGAATTCTCCTACGAGCAGTACTTC. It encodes CASSQTQEFSYEQYF.

CDR3: CASSGTFQGSGYTF. The CDR3 bases are TGTGCCAGCAGTGGCACTTTCCAGGGAAGCGGCTACACCTTC. The V and J genes are TRBV6-4 and TRBJ1-2, with D possibly matching TRBD1 (5 bases). The CDR3 is 14 residues long. Trimming removed 4 bases from V and 8 bases from J, with 17 bases in between. Germline CDR1 and CDR2: MRHNA and SNTAGT.

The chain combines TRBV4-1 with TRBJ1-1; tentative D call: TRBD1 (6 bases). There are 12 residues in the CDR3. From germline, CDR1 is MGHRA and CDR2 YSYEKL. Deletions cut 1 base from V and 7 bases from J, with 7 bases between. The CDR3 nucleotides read TGCGCCAGCAGCCAAGGGACAGTTGAAGCTTTCTTT. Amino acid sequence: CASSQGTVEAFF.

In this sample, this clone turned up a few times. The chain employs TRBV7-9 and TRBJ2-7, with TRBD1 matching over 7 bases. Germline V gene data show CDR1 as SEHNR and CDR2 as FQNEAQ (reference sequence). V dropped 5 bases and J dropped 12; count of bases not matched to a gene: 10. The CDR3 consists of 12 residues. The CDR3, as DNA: TGTGCCAGCAGCCCCGGGACAGAAAAAGGGTACTTC. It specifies CASSPGTEKGYF.

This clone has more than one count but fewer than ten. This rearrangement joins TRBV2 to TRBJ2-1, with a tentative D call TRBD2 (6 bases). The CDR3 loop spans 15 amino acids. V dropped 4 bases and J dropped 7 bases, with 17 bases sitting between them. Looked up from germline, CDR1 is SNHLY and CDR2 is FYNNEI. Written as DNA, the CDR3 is TGTGCCAGCAGTGGGGGGGACCGAGAAGTGAATGAGCAGTTCTTC. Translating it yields CASSGGDREVNEQFF.

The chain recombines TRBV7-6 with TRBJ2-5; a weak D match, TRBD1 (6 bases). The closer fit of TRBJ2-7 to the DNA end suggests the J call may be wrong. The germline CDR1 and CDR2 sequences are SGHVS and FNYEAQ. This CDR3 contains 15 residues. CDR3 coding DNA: TGTGCCAGCAGCTTAGCCCCGGACAGTGAATACGAGCAGTACTTC. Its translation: CASSLAPDSEYEQYF.

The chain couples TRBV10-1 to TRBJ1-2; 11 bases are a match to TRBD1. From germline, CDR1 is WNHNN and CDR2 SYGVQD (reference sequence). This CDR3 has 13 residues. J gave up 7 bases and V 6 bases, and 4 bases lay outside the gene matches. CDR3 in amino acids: CASSPGTGGGYTF. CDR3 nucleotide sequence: TGCGCCAGCAGCCCCGGGACAGGGGGTGGCTACACCTTC.

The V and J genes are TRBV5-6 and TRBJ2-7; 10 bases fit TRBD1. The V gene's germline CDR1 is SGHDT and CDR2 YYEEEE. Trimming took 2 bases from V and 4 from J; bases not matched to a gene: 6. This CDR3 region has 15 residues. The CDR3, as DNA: TGTGCCAGCAGCTTTCTAGGGACAGGGGATTACGAGCAGTACTTC. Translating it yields CASSFLGTGDYEQYF.

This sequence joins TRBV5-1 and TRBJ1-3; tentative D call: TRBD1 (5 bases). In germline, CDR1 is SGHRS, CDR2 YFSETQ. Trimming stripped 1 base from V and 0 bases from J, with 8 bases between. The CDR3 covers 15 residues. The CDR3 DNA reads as TGCGCCAGCAGCTTGTCGACAGCCTCTGGAAACACCATATATTTT. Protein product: CASSLSTASGNTIYF.

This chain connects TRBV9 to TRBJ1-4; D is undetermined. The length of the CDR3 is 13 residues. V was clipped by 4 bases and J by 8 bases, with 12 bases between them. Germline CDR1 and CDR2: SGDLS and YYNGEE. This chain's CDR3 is CASSPGGLEKLFF. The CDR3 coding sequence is TGTGCCAGCAGCCCCGGTGGGCTGGAAAAACTGTTTTTT.

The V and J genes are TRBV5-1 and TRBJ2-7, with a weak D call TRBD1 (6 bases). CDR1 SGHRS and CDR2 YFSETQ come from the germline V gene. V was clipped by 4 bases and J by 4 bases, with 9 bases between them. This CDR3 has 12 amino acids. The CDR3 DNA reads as TGCGCCAGCAGCCACCAGGGGTACGAGCAGTACTTC. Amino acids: CASSHQGYEQYF.

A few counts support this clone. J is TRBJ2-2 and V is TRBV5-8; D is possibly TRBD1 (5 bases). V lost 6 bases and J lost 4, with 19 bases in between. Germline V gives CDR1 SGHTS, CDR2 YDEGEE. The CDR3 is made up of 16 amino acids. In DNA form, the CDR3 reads TGTGCCAGCACCCCAGGGTCAGGGAAGAGCACCGGGGAGCTGTTTTTT. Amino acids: CASTPGSGKSTGELFF.

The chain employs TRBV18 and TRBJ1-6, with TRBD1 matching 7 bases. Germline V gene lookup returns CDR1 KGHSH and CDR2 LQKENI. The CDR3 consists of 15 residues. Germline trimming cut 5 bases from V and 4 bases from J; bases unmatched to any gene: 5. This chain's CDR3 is CASSVGTAYNSPLHF. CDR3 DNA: TGTGCCAGCTCAGTTGGGACAGCTTATAATTCACCCCTCCACTTT. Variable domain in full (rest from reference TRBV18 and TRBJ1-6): NAGVMQNPRHLVRRRGQEARLRCSPMKGHSHVYWYRQLPEEGLKFMVYLQKENIIDESGMPKERFSAEFPKEGPSILRIQQVVRGDSAAYFCASSVGTAYNSPLHFGNGTRLTVT.

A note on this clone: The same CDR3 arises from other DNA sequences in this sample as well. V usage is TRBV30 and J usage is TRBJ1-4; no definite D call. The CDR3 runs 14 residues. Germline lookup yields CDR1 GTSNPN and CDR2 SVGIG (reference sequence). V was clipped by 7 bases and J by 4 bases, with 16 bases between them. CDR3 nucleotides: TGTGCCTTGAAAGGACGGGAAAGTAATGAAAAACTGTTTTTT. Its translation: CALKGRESNEKLFF.

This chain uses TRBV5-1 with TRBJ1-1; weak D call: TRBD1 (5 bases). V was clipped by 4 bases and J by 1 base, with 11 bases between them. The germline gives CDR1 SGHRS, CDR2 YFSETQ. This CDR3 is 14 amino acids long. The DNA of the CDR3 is TGCGCCAGCAGCGAACAGGTTACGAACACTGAAGCTTTCTTT. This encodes CASSEQVTNTEAFF.

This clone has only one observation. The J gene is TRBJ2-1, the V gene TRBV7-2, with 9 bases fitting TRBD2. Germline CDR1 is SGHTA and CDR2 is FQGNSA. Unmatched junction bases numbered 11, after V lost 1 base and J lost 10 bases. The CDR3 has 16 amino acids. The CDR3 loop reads CASSLVAGGIQWEQFF. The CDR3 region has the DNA TGTGCCAGCAGCTTAGTGGCGGGGGGGATACAATGGGAGCAGTTCTTC. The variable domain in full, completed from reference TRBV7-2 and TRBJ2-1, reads GAGVSQSPSNKVTEKGKDVELRCDPISGHTALYWYRQSLGQGLEFLIYFQGNSAPDKSGLPSDRFSAERTGGSVSTLTIQRTQQEDSAVYLCASSLVAGGIQWEQFFGPGTRLTVL.

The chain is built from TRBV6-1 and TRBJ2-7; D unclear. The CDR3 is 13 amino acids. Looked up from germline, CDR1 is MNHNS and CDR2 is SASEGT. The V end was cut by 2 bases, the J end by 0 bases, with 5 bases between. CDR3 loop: CASSETYSYEQYF. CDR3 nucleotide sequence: TGTGCCAGCAGTGAAACTTACTCCTACGAGCAGTACTTC.

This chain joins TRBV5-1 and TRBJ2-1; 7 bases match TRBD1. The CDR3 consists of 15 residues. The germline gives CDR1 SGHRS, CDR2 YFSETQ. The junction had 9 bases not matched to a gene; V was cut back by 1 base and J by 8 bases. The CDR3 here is CASSLMGQTADEQFF. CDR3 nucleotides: TGCGCCAGCAGCTTGATGGGACAGACCGCGGATGAGCAGTTCTTC.

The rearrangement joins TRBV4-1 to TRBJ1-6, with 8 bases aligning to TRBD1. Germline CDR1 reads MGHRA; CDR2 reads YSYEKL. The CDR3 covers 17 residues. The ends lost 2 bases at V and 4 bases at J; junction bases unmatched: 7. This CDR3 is CASSQQSGQAYNSPLHF. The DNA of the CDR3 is TGCGCCAGCAGCCAACAATCGGGACAGGCTTATAATTCACCCCTCCACTTT.

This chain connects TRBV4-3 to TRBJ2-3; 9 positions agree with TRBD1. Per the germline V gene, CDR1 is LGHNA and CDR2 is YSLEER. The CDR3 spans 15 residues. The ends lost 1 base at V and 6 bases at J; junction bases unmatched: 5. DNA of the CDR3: TGCGCCAGCAGCCAAGCCCCGGACAGGGGCGATACGCAGTATTTT. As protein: CASSQAPDRGDTQYF.

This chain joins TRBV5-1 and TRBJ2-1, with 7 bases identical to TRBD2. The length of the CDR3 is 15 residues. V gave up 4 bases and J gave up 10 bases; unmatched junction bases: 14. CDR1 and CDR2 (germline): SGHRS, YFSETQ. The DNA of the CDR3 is TGCGCCAGCAGCCCGCCCGGGACGGGAGGTGTCGAGCAGTTCTTC. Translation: CASSPPGTGGVEQFF. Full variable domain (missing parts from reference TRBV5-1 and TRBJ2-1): KAGVTQTPRYLIKTRGQQVTLSCSPISGHRSVSWYQQTPGQGLQFLFEYFSETQRNKGNFPGRFSGRQFSNSRSEMNVSTLELGDSALYLCASSPPGTGGVEQFFGPGTRLTVL.